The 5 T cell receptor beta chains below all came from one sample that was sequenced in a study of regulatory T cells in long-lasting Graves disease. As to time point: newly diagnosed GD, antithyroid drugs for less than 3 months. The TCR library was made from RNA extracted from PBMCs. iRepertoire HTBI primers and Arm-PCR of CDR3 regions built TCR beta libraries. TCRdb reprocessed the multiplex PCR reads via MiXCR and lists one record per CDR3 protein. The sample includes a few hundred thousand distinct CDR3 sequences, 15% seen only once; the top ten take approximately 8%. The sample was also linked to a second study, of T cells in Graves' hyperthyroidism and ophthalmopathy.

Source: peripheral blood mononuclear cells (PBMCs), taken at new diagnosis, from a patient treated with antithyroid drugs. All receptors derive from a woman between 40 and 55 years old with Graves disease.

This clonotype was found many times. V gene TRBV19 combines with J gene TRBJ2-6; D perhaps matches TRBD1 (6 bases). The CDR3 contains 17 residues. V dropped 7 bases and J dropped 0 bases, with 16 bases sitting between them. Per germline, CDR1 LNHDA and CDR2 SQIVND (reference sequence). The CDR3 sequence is CASTEDSHVSGANVLTF. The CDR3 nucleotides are TGTGCCAGTACGGAGGACAGCCACGTCTCTGGGGCCAACGTCCTGACTTTC.

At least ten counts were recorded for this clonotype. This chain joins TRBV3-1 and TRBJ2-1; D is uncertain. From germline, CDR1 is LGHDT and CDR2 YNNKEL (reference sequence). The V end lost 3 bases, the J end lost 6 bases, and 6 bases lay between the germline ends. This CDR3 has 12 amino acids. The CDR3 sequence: CASSHARNEQFF. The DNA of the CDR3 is TGTGCCAGCAGCCATGCCCGCAATGAGCAGTTCTTC.

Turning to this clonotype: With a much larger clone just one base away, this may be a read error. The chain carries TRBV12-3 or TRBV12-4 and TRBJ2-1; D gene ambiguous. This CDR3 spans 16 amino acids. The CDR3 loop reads CTSSRRISSSYNEQFF. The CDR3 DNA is TGTACCAGCAGCCGACGGATCTCGAGCTCCTACAATGAGCAGTTCTTC.

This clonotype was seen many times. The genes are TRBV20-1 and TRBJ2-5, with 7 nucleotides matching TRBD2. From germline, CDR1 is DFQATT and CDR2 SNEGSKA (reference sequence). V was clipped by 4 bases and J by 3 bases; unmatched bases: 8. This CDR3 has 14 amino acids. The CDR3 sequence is CSAKGRELKETQYF. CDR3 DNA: TGCAGTGCTAAAGGGCGGGAGTTAAAAGAGACCCAGTACTTC.

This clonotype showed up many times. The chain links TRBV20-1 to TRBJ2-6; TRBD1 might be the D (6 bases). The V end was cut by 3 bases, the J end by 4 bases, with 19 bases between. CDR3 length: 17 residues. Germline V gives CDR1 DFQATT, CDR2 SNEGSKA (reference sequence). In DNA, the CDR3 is TGCAGTGCTAGCGCAGGACAGTCCTTTCTCGGGGCCAACGTCCTGACTTTC. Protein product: CSASAGQSFLGANVLTF.